The next 8 T cell receptor beta chains were all read from a single sample in a study of cytomegalovirus exposure and HLA in healthy donors. The PCR ran on 60 Vbeta and 13 Jbeta primers. Only in-frame clones appear in the TCRdb table, and some are missing; sequencing was by immunoSEQ multiplex PCR. The data hold about 170,000 clones, with 80% to 90% observed a single time. The sequenced sample consisted of PBMCs. Source of these receptors: a woman younger than 30 in good health and CMV-seropositive.

The J gene is TRBJ1-2, the V gene TRBV9; 11 nucleotides align to TRBD1. Germline CDR1 is SGDLS and CDR2 is YYNGEE. The CDR3 covers 17 residues. The junction had 4 bases not matched to a gene; V was cut back by 0 bases and J by 0 bases. CDR3 sequence: CASSVGGTGGSNYGYTF. CDR3 DNA: TGTGCCAGCAGCGTAGGAGGGACAGGGGGATCTAACTATGGCTACACCTTC. The full variable domain, with the rest looked up from reference TRBV9 and TRBJ1-2, is DSGVTQTPKHLITATGQRVTLRCSPRSGDLSVYWYQQSLDQGLQFLIQYYNGEERAKGNILERFSAQQFPDLHSELNLSSLELGDSALYFCASSVGGTGGSNYGYTFGSGTRLTVV.

The rearrangement joins TRBV5-6 to TRBJ2-7; a possible D gene is TRBD2 (5 bases). Germline V gene sequence: CDR1 SGHDT, CDR2 YYEEEE. The ends were cut back, 0 bases at V and 0 bases at J, with 16 bases in the middle. The CDR3 has 17 amino acids. The CDR3: CASSLEGGLLSSYEQYF. DNA for the CDR3: TGTGCCAGCAGCTTGGAGGGCGGGCTTTTGAGCTCCTACGAGCAGTACTTC.

This clone appeared once. V is TRBV21-1 and J is TRBJ2-5; the table's D call, TRBD1, has no DNA check behind it. TRBV21-1 is noted as a pseudogene. The CDR3 is made up of 14 amino acids. In DNA, the CDR3 is TGTGCCAGCAGCAAACGTGTGGCTTGGGAGACCCAGTACTTC. As protein: CASSKRVAWETQYF.

J is TRBJ2-1 and V is TRBV11-2; a possible D gene is TRBD2 (5 bases). The V gene lost 3 bases and the J gene lost 9 bases, with 12 bases spanning the gap. CDR3 length: 13 amino acids. Germline V lookup: CDR1 SGHAT, CDR2 FQNNGV. CDR3 protein: CASSFGVIGEQFF. The DNA for the CDR3 is TGTGCCAGCAGCTTCGGGGTTATCGGTGAGCAGTTCTTC.

The sample holds one count of this clone. The chain uses TRBV19 and TRBJ1-5, with D unclear. V was shortened by 1 base and J by 7 bases, with 11 bases between the two germline ends. CDR1 is LNHDA, CDR2 SQIVND, per germline (reference sequence). The CDR3 has 14 residues. The CDR3 bases are TGTGCCAGTAGTATAGTGCCGTTAGAGCAGCCCCAGCATTTT. Its translation is CASSIVPLEQPQHF.

The J gene is TRBJ2-7, the V gene TRBV5-4; D possibly corresponds to TRBD1 (6 bases). V was shortened by 2 bases and J by 4 bases, with 13 bases between the two germline ends. The germline V gene has CDR1 SGHNT and CDR2 YYREEE (reference sequence). This CDR3 contains 14 residues. The CDR3 here is CASSFSTGRYEQYF. The CDR3 bases are TGTGCCAGCAGCTTCAGCACAGGGCGGTACGAGCAGTACTTC.

The chain uses TRBV7-9 and TRBJ1-2; the match to TRBD1 covers 7 bases. The CDR3 length is 15 residues. The V segment lost 2 bases and the J segment 3 bases; nucleotides outside the gene matches: 6. Germline V gives CDR1 SEHNR, CDR2 FQNEAQ (reference sequence). CDR3 region: CASSLLARGDYGYTF. The CDR3 DNA follows: TGTGCCAGCAGCTTACTTGCCAGGGGGGACTATGGCTACACCTTC.

The chain recombines TRBV27 with TRBJ1-1; 8 bases match TRBD1. V lost 4 bases to trimming and J lost 3 bases; unmatched junction nucleotides: 13. Germline values: CDR1 MNHEY, CDR2 SMNVEV (reference sequence). The CDR3 extends over 17 amino acids. CDR3 loop: CASSSFKGQGTYTEAFF. CDR3 nucleotide sequence: TGTGCCAGCAGTTCCTTCAAAGGACAGGGTACATACACTGAAGCTTTCTTT.